This is a list of T cell receptor beta chains from one sample in a study of blood T cell repertoires in COVID-19. Clones were sequenced by immunoSEQ multiplex PCR, and TCRdb holds only the in-frame ones, with some missing. Here the sample spans tens of thousands of clones, 82% being singletons. The sequencing input was peripheral blood. These receptors were taken from an older woman with acute or convalescent COVID-19. Both conserved end residues are part of each CDR3.

TRBV5-4	TRBJ2-3	16	CASSARLAGVTDTQYF
TRBV18	TRBJ1-6	14	CASSDRVSSSPLHF
TRBV7-8	TRBJ1-3	14	CASSFPGAGNTIYF
TRBV7-6	TRBJ1-5	15	CASSLFLSYNQPQHF
TRBV5-1	TRBJ1-2	12	CASSLVGGGYTF
TRBV14	TRBJ2-5	11	CASSHHETQYF
TRBV10-3	TRBJ1-2	14	CAIGNDRLNYGYTF
TRBV7-8	TRBJ1-2	13	CASSLGGGLGYTF
TRBV2	TRBJ2-1	17	CASSVLSLGSGYNEQFF
TRBV30	TRBJ1-1	13	CAWRPNRATEAFF
TRBV5-6	TRBJ2-2	15	CASRLQGRRTGELFF
TRBV7-8	TRBJ2-1	16	CASSLATGVSYNEQFF
TRBV5-5	TRBJ1-2	16	CASSFGTGNTIYGYTF
TRBV7-2	TRBJ1-6	14	CASSLATGNSPLHF
TRBV6-5	TRBJ1-1	13	CASSYSTGDKAFF
TRBV12-3/TRBV12-4	TRBJ1-2	12	CASSFGGDGYTF
TRBV6-6	TRBJ2-2	16	CASSLAVARAAGELFF
TRBV6-6	TRBJ2-2	15	CASSKDRLVTGELFF
TRBV7-9	TRBJ1-6	13	CASSRQVRSPLHF
TRBV5-5	TRBJ2-7	15	CASSQYGGLAGMQYF
TRBV27	TRBJ1-6	14	CASSLEGFNSPLHF
TRBV19	TRBJ1-5	16	CASSNPTRYSNQPQHF
TRBV28	TRBJ1-5	18	CASSTLWQGSLGNQPQHF
TRBV25-1	TRBJ1-5	11	CASRGDRRWHF
TRBV5-5	TRBJ1-5	18	CASSRGDRELYSNQPQHF
TRBV10-1	TRBJ2-7	16	CASSESQAGVSYEQYF
TRBV7-3	TRBJ2-3	17	CASSLIPAGGSTDTQYF
TRBV5-1	TRBJ1-1	14	CASSFRQGGTEAFF
TRBV29-1	TRBJ2-1	12	CSVLPGVSEQFF
TRBV28	TRBJ1-2	13	CASSLQGTGGYTF
TRBV7-2	TRBJ2-1	15	CASSLGGTSGNEQFF
TRBV12-3/TRBV12-4	TRBJ2-4	12	CASSSDLRVTYF
TRBV7-6	TRBJ2-7	17	CASSRLSGTSGGYEQYF
TRBV6-5	TRBJ2-3	15	CASSYRKLATDTQYF
TRBV9	TRBJ1-3	15	CASSVGGIPGNTIYF
TRBV5-4	TRBJ1-3	15	CASSFGQGAGNTIYF
TRBV4-2	TRBJ2-5	15	CASSPTDSLQETQYF
TRBV11-3	TRBJ2-1	16	CASSPAGTSGNNEQFF
TRBV6-2/TRBV6-3	TRBJ2-5	16	CASRYTGRGAEETQYF
TRBV28	TRBJ1-4	14	CASSSGQINEKLFF
TRBV7-9	TRBJ1-4	15	CASSIPTGANEKLFF
TRBV18	TRBJ2-4	17	CASSPNPTSGSGNIQYF
TRBV19	TRBJ2-5	15	CASSLSNWYQETQYF
TRBV25-1	TRBJ1-1	14	CASSESGRVAEAFF
TRBV18	TRBJ2-7	14	CASSPPARSYEQYF
TRBV5-1	TRBJ2-3	15	CASSPQRGGTDTQYF